A single TCR beta chain is shown here with its context. The antigen is not known. CDR1 is LGHNA, CDR2 YSLEER, per germline. The V gene lost 2 bases and the J gene lost 7 bases, with 18 bases spanning the gap. This CDR3 contains 15 residues. These data are taken from a study of cytomegalovirus exposure and HLA in healthy donors. Study context: From donors who were HLA-typed, an early data release held 70 million to 90 million unique TCRs. Study observations and caveats: Common viral pathogens seemed to be connected with several of the most significant clusters, according to a later analysis. Researchers counted around 180 TCR beta chains as cytomegalovirus-associated. CMV serostatus was the sole immune exposure data available.

The PCR used 60 Vbeta and 13 Jbeta primers. Using immunoSEQ multiplex PCR, the repertoire was profiled, and TCRdb retains in-frame clones only, with some absent. The sample records under 200,000 clones, roughly 80% being singletons. Sequenced sample: PBMCs. The sequence came from a girl under 18 in good health and CMV-seropositive. The chain employs TRBV4-3 and TRBJ2-7; D gene ambiguous. CDR3 sequence (DNA): TGCGCCAGCAGCCAAACCGGTACCACCCTTCAAGAGCAGTACTTC. Its protein is CASSQTGTTLQEQYF.